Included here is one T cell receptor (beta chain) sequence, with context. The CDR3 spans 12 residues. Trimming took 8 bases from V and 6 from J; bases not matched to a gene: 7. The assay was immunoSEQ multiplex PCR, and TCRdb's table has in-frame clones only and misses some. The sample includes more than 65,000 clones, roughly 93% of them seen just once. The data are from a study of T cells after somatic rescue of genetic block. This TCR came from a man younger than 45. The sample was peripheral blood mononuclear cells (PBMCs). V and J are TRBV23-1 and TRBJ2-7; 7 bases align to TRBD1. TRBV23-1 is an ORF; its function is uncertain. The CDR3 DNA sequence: TGCGCCAGCGGCACAGGGGAGTCCGAGCAGTACTTC. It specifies CASGTGESEQYF.